These 17 T cell receptor beta chains share one sample of origin, sequenced in a study of blood T cell repertoires in COVID-19. The repertoire was sequenced with immunoSEQ multiplex PCR; TCRdb's copy has only in-frame clones and lacks some. The sample carries a few hundred thousand clones, around 81% recorded once. Sequenced input: peripheral blood. The receptors originated from a person in their 70s with COVID-19, enrolled during active disease.

The rearrangement uses TRBV5-5 and TRBJ1-1; TRBD1 matches at 8 bases. The V gene's germline CDR1 is SGHKS and CDR2 YYEKEE (reference sequence). This CDR3 spans 16 amino acids. After removal of 0 bases from V and 4 bases from J, the junction contained 8 bases not matched to a gene. The DNA of the CDR3 is TGTGCCAGCAGCTTGGACTGGACAGGGTGGGGCACTGAAGCTTTCTTT. This encodes CASSLDWTGWGTEAFF. Variable domain in full (rest from reference TRBV5-5 and TRBJ1-1): DAGVTQSPTHLIKTRGQQVTLRCSPISGHKSVSWYQQVLGQGPQFIFQYYEKEERGRGNFPDRFSARQFPNYSSELNVNALLLGDSALYLCASSLDWTGWGTEAFFGQGTRLTVV.

The chain has TRBV27 and TRBJ2-7; D not certain. CDR3 length: 14 amino acids. Germline V gene sequence: CDR1 MNHEY, CDR2 SMNVEV (reference sequence). V lost 3 bases and J lost 2, with 11 bases in between. In nucleotides, the CDR3 is TGTGCCAGCAGTTTCCGCGGCAGACCCTACGAGCAGTACTTC. Translation: CASSFRGRPYEQYF.

The V and J genes are TRBV9 and TRBJ1-4, with D tentatively TRBD1 (5 bases). CDR1 and CDR2 from the germline V gene are SGDLS and YYNGEE. There are 17 residues in the CDR3. Trimming took off 4 bases at V and 0 bases at J, with 16 bases between the two ends. The CDR3 spells CASSPKGRLATNEKLFF. CDR3 nucleotide sequence: TGTGCCAGCAGCCCCAAGGGGCGGTTAGCAACTAATGAAAAACTGTTTTTT. The whole variable domain, remainder taken from reference TRBV9 and TRBJ1-4, is DSGVTQTPKHLITATGQRVTLRCSPRSGDLSVYWYQQSLDQGLQFLIQYYNGEERAKGNILERFSAQQFPDLHSELNLSSLELGDSALYFCASSPKGRLATNEKLFFGSGTQLSVL.

The chain uses TRBV6-6 and TRBJ1-2; 9 bases match TRBD1. The length of the CDR3 is 14 residues. Unmatched junction bases numbered 6, after V lost 3 bases and J lost 7 bases. Germline V gene sequence: CDR1 MNHNY, CDR2 SVGAGI (reference sequence). The CDR3 here is CASSYSGTGSGYTF. The CDR3 DNA reads as TGTGCCAGCAGTTATTCCGGGACAGGGTCTGGCTACACCTTC.

This clone was seen more than once but under ten times. V and J are TRBV5-6 and TRBJ2-2; D is undetermined. Germline V lookup: CDR1 SGHDT, CDR2 YYEEEE. This CDR3 region has 14 residues. V gave up 0 bases and J gave up 5 bases, with 8 bases separating them. The CDR3 protein is CASSLGLETGELFF. The CDR3 DNA reads TGTGCCAGCAGCTTGGGTCTAGAAACCGGGGAGCTGTTTTTT.

The rearrangement joins TRBV18 to TRBJ1-6; no definite D call. The CDR3 consists of 15 residues. V lost 2 bases to trimming and J lost 7 bases, with 12 bases between them. CDR1 KGHSH and CDR2 LQKENI come from the germline V gene. CDR3 protein: CASSPEGDYNSPLHF. The CDR3 DNA is TGTGCCAGCTCACCAGAGGGTGACTACAATTCACCCCTCCACTTT. The entire variable domain, with the rest obtained from reference TRBV18 and TRBJ1-6, is as follows: NAGVMQNPRHLVRRRGQEARLRCSPMKGHSHVYWYRQLPEEGLKFMVYLQKENIIDESGMPKERFSAEFPKEGPSILRIQQVVRGDSAAYFCASSPEGDYNSPLHFGNGTRLTVT.

CDR3 DNA sequence: TGTGCCAGCAGCGTAGATGGGGGGGCAAGCACTGAAGCTTTCTTT. Translation: CASSVDGGASTEAFF. The chain employs TRBV9 and TRBJ1-1, with a weak D call TRBD1 (6 bases). There are 15 residues in the CDR3. Looked up from germline, CDR1 is SGDLS and CDR2 is YYNGEE. V lost 0 bases and J 4 bases, leaving 13 bases between the germline ends.

This clone was seen only a few times. This chain links TRBV6-5 with TRBJ1-5; D is perhaps TRBD1 (6 bases). The CDR3 runs 15 residues. The germline V gene has CDR1 MNHEY and CDR2 SVGAGI. Trimming removed 6 bases from V and 5 bases from J, with 17 bases in between. The CDR3 is CASRFVSKGDQPQHF. Here the CDR3 DNA reads TGTGCCAGCAGATTCGTCAGCAAGGGGGATCAGCCCCAGCATTTT.

J is TRBJ1-4 and V is TRBV5-1; 11 bases are shared with TRBD1. Germline V gene lookup returns CDR1 SGHRS and CDR2 YFSETQ. V shed 1 base, J shed 8 bases, and the junction held 13 bases outside the gene matches. This CDR3 is built from 18 residues. This CDR3 is CASSLSLQDRTGGEKLFF. DNA for the CDR3: TGCGCCAGCAGCTTGTCGCTCCAGGACAGGACAGGGGGCGAAAAACTGTTTTTT.

The chain couples TRBV6-5 to TRBJ2-6; perhaps TRBD2 as D (5 bases). Germline-derived CDR1 and CDR2 are MNHEY and SVGAGI. V was pared by 10 bases and J by 1 base, with 5 bases between. The CDR3 sequence is 12 residues long. The CDR3 protein is CATGSGANVLTF. CDR3 DNA sequence: TGTGCCACGGGGTCTGGGGCCAACGTCCTGACTTTC.

The chain combines TRBV4-1 with TRBJ2-1, with D possibly matching TRBD2 (6 bases). The CDR3 has 13 residues. Trimming shortened V by 4 bases and J by 4 bases, and 8 bases separated the two germline ends. Germline assignment: CDR1 MGHRA and CDR2 YSYEKL. In DNA form, the CDR3 reads TGCGCCAGCAGCCCGGGACTTTACAATGAGCAGTTCTTC. Translated, it gives CASSPGLYNEQFF.

The chain has TRBV28 and TRBJ1-2, with D possibly being TRBD1 (6 bases). The CDR3 loop spans 15 amino acids. Trimming left V 2 bases short and J 4 bases short, with 14 bases between. Per the germline V gene, CDR1 is MDHEN and CDR2 is SYDVKM. In nucleotides, the CDR3 is TGTGCCAGCAGTTTAATCCCAGGGGCGGCCTATGGCTACACCTTC. Its protein product is CASSLIPGAAYGYTF.

This sequence joins TRBV14 and TRBJ2-5; D unresolved. The germline V gene encodes CDR1 SGHDN and CDR2 FVKESK. V dropped 2 bases and J dropped 5 bases, with 12 bases sitting between them. The CDR3 loop spans 14 amino acids. This CDR3 reads CASSQIWSRETQYF. In nucleotides, the CDR3 is TGTGCCAGCAGCCAAATATGGAGTAGGGAGACCCAGTACTTC.

This clone was observed a handful of times. The V gene is TRBV12-3 or TRBV12-4, the J gene TRBJ2-2; D remains ambiguous. The CDR3 has 13 amino acids. Trimming cost V 6 bases and J 0 bases, with 5 bases left between them. CDR3 sequence (DNA): TGTGCCAGCAGCAGGTCGAACACCGGGGAGCTGTTTTTT. Amino acid sequence: CASSRSNTGELFF.

This clone occurred once. The rearrangement links TRBV7-2 to TRBJ2-5; 12 bases line up with TRBD2. This CDR3 comprises 15 residues. V dropped 3 bases and J dropped 5; count of bases not matched to a gene: 4. The germline CDR1 and CDR2 sequences are SGHTA and FQGNSA. The CDR3 reads CASSFYTSGGETQYF. In DNA form, the CDR3 reads TGTGCCAGCAGCTTCTATACTAGCGGGGGGGAGACCCAGTACTTC.

V and J are TRBV6-5 and TRBJ1-1; D unclear. The CDR3 has 13 residues. Germline CDR1 and CDR2: MNHEY and SVGAGI. The ends were cut back, 6 bases at V and 2 bases at J, with 10 bases in the middle. The CDR3 DNA is TGTGCCAGCAGGGAGACCTTAAACACTGAAGCTTTCTTT. This translates into CASRETLNTEAFF.

This chain links TRBV21-1 with TRBJ2-4; the tabulated D call, TRBD2, remains unverified against the DNA. TRBV21-1 is a documented pseudogene. The CDR3 is made up of 15 amino acids. CDR3 protein: CASSNGLGGEDIRYF. For the CDR3, the DNA is TGTGCCAGCAGCAATGGACTAGGGGGGGAGGACATTCGGTACTTC.